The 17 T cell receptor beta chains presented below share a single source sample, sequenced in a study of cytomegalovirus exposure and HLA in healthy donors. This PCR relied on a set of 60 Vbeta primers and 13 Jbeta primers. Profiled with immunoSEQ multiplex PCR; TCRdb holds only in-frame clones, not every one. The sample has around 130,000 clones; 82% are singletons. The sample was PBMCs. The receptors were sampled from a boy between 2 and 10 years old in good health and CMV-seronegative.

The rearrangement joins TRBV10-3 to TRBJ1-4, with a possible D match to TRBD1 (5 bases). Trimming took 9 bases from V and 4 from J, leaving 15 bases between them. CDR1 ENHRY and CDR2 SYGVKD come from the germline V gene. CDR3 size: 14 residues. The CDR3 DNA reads TGTGCCATTGGTGGGGGGGATGTTAATGAAAAACTGTTTTTT. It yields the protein CAIGGGDVNEKLFF.

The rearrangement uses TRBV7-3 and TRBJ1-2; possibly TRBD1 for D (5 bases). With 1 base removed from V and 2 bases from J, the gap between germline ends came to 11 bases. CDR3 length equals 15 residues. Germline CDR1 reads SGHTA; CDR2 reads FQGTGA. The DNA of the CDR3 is TGTGCCAGCAGCTTAATGGGACGGGAGAACTATGGCTACACCTTC. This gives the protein CASSLMGRENYGYTF.

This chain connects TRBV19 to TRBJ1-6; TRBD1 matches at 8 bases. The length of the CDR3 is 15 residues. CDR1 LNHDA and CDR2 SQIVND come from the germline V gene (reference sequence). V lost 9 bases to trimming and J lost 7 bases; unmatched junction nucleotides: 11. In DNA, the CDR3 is TGTGCCAGCAAATCAGGGGGCGCGGTCAATTCACCCCTCCACTTT. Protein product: CASKSGGAVNSPLHF.

Here the CDR3 reads CASSSGLDYTGELFF. The CDR3 DNA sequence: TGTGCCAGCAGCTCCGGACTAGATTACACCGGGGAGCTGTTTTTT. The chain has TRBV7-9 and TRBJ2-2, with 7 bases identical to TRBD2. V shed 4 bases, J shed 3 bases, and the junction held 5 bases outside the gene matches. The germline gives CDR1 SEHNR, CDR2 FQNEAQ (reference sequence). CDR3 length: 15 amino acids.

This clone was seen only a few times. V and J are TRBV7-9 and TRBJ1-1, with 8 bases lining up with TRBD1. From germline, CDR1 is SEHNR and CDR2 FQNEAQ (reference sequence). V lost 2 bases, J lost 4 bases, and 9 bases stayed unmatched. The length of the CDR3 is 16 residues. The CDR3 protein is CASSLTGTGYFTEAFF. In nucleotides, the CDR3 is TGTGCCAGCAGCTTAACCGGGACAGGTTATTTCACTGAAGCTTTCTTT.

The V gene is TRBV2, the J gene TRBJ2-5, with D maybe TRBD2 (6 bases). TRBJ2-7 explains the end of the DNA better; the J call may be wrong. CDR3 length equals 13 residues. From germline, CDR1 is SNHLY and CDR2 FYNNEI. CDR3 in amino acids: CASRRDFSYEQYF. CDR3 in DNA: TGTGCCAGCAGGAGGGACTTCTCCTACGAGCAGTACTTC.

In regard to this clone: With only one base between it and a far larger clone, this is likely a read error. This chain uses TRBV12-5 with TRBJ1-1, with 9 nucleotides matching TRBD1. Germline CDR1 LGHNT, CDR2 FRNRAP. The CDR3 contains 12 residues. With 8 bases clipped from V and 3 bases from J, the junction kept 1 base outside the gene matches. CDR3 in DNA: TGTGCTAGTAGACAGGGGGACACTGAAGCTTTCTTT. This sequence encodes CASRQGDTEAFF.

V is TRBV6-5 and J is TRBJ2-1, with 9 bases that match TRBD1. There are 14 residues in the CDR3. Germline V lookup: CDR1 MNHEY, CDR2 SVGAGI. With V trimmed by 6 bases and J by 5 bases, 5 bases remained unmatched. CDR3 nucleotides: TGTGCCAGCAGCCCCGGGACAGGGAACAATGAGCAGTTCTTC. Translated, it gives CASSPGTGNNEQFF.

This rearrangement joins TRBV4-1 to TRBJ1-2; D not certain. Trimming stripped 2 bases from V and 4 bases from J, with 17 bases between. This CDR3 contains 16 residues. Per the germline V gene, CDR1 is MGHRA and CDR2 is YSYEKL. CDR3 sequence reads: CASSQPLTGRAYGYTF. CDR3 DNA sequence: TGCGCCAGCAGCCAACCTCTTACCGGGCGGGCCTATGGCTACACCTTC.

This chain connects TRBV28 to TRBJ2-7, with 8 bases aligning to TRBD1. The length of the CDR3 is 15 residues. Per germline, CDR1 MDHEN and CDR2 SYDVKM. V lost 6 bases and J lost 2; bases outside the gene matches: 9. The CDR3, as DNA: TGTGCCAGCAGCGAAGACAGGGGAAGGACCTACGAGCAGTACGTC. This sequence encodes CASSEDRGRTYEQYV.

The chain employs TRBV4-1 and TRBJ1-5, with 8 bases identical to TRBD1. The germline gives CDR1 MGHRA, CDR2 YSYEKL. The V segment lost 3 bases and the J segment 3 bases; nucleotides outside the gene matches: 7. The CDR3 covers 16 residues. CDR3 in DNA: TGCGCCAGCAGCCAGGACAGGGTCATAAACAATCAGCCCCAGCATTTT. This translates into CASSQDRVINNQPQHF.

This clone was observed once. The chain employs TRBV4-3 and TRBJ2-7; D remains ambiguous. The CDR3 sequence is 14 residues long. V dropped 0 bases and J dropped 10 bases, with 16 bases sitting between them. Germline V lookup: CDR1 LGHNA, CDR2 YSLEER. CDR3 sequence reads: CASSQDAGSTRQYF. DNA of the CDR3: TGCGCCAGCAGCCAAGACGCAGGTTCTACGAGACAGTACTTC.

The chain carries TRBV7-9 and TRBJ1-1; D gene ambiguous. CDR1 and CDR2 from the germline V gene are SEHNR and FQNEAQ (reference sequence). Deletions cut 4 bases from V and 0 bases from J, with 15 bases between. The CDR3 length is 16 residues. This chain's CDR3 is CASSSLNSVLNTEAFF. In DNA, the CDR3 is TGTGCCAGCAGCTCGCTAAACTCTGTTTTGAACACTGAAGCTTTCTTT.

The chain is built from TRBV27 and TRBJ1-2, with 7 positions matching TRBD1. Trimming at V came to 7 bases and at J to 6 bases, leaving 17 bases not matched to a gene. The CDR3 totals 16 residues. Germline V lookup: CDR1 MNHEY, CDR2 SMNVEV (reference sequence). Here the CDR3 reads CASTPPSTGEEDGYTF. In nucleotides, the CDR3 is TGTGCCAGCACCCCCCCCAGCACAGGGGAGGAGGATGGCTACACCTTC.

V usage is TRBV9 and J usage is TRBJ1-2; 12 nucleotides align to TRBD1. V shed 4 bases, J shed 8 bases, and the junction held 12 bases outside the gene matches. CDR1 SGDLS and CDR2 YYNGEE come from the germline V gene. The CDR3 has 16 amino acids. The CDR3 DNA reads TGTGCCAGCAGCCAGGGACAGGGGGCTCGGATGGACGGCTACACCTTC. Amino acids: CASSQGQGARMDGYTF.

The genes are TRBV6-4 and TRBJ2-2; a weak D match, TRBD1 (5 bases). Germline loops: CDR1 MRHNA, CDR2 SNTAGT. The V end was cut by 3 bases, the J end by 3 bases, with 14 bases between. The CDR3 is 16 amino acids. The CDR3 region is CASSDGAPSHTGELFF. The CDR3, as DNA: TGTGCCAGCAGTGATGGGGCCCCCTCGCACACCGGGGAGCTGTTTTTT.

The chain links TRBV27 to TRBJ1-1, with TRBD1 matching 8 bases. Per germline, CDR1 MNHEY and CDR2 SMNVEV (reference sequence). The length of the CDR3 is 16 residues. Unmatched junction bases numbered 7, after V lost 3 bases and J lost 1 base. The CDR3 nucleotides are TGTGCCAGCAGTTTCGCGGACGGGACAGGGAACACTGAAGCTTTCTTT. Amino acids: CASSFADGTGNTEAFF.